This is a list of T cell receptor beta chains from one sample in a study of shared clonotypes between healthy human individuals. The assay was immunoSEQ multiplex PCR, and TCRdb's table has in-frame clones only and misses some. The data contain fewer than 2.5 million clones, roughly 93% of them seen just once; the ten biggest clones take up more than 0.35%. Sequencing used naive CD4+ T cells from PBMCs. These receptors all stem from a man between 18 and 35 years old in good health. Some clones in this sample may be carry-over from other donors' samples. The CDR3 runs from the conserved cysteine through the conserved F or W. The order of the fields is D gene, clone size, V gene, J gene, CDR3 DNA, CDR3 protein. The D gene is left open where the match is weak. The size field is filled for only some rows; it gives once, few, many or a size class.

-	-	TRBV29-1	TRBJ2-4	TGCAGCGCCCAAGACTCGGGCGGGGACATTCAGTACTTC	CSAQDSGGDIQYF
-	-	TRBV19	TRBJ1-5	TGTGCCAGTACCGGCCGGGGTGGGGGGCAGCCCCAGCATTTT	CASTGRGGGQPQHF
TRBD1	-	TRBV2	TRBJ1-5	TGTGCCAGCAGTGACAGGGGGCTGGGGAATCAGCCCCAGCATTTT	CASSDRGLGNQPQHF
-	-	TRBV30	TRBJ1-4	TGTGCCTGGACGGGAGGGAGCACTAATGAAAAACTGTTTTTT	CAWTGGSTNEKLFF
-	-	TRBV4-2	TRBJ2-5	TGTGCCAGCAGCCAAGGGGCGGAAGGCCTGAGGGAGACCCAGTACTTC	CASSQGAEGLRETQYF
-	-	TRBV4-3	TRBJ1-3	TGCGCCAGCAGCCAAGGGCGCCAGGGCAGCTCTGGAAACACCATATATTTT	CASSQGRQGSSGNTIYF
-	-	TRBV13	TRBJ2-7	TGTGCCAGCAGGGTTCGAATGGCCGAAGCGGCCCCCCACGAGCAGTACTTC	CASRVRMAEAAPHEQYF
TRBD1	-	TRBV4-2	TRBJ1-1	TGTGCCAGCAGCCAATCACAGGGGACTGAAGCTTTCTTT	CASSQSQGTEAFF
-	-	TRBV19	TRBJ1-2	TGTGCCAGTAGTATAAGGGACACGAACTATGGCTACACCTTC	CASSIRDTNYGYTF
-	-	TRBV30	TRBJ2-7	TGTGCCACATCATTTAAGCGGTACGAGCAGTACTTC	CATSFKRYEQYF
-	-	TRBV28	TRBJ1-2	TGTGCCAGCGGAAAGGGGTTATGGTATGGCTACACCTTC	CASGKGLWYGYTF
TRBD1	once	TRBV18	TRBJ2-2	TGTGCCAGCTCATCCGGGACAGCGAACACCGGGGAGCTGTTTTTT	CASSSGTANTGELFF
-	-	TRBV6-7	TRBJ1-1	TGTGCCAGCAGTTACCACTTTGAAAGGGGCGGCACTGAAGCTTTCTTT	CASSYHFERGGTEAFF
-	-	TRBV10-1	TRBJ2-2	TGCGCCAGCAGTGGGTCCTTTTCCGGGGAGCTGTTTTTT	CASSGSFSGELFF
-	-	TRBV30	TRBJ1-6	TGTGCCTGGCAATCCGGGACCCGTAATTCACCCCTCCACTTT	CAWQSGTRNSPLHF
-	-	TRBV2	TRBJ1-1	TGTGCCAGGAGAACATTCGGGCGGAACACTGAAGCTTTCTTT	CARRTFGRNTEAFF
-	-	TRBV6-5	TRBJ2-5	TGTGCCAGCACGCCGGAGGGCTATGAGGGGACCCAGTACTTC	CASTPEGYEGTQYF
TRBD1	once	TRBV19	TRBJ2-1	TGTGCCAGTACCACCGGGACAGGGGCCCACAATGAGCAGTTCTTC	CASTTGTGAHNEQFF
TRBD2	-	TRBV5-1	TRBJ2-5	TGCGCCAGCAGACTAGCGGGACGTCAAGAGACCCAGTACTTC	CASRLAGRQETQYF
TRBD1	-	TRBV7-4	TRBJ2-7	TGTGCCAGCAGCTTCCGGCCCGGGACAGGGGACGAGCAGTACTTC	CASSFRPGTGDEQYF
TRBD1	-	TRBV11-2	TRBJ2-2	TGTGCCAGCAGCTTAAGAGGACAGGGGGCGCCTGGCACCGGGGAGCTGTTTTTT	CASSLRGQGAPGTGELFF
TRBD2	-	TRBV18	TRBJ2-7	TGTGCCAGCTCACCTCCCGGACTAGCCTACGAGCAGTACTTC	CASSPPGLAYEQYF
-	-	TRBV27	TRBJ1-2	TGTGCCAGCAGTTCCCCCAGGGACGGTGGCTACACCTTC	CASSSPRDGGYTF
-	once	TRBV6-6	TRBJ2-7	TGTGCCAGCAGTTCCGCAGGACACGCCGTCTACGAGCAGTACTTC	CASSSAGHAVYEQYF
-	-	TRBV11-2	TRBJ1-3	TGTGCCAGCAGCTTAAGCCGGCAGGGCCGAGGAAACACCATATATTTT	CASSLSRQGRGNTIYF
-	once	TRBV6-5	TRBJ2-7	TGTGCCAGCAGTTACTCGAATGTCGGACCCTACGAGCAGTACTTC	CASSYSNVGPYEQYF
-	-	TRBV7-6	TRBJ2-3	TGTGCCAGCAGCTTAGGACGAACAGATACGCAGTATTTT	CASSLGRTDTQYF